This T cell receptor beta chain was identified during a study of early T cells in non-severe SARS-CoV-2 infection. Findings of the study overall: Comparison of clonotypes with VDJdb favored anti-spike CD8 responses while missing private and CD4 specificities.

As part of library construction, unique molecular identifiers were attached to individual cDNA molecules. A single record per CDR3 protein comes from TCRdb applying MiXCR to the 5' RACE reads. This repertoire shows around 66,000 distinct CDR3 sequences, about 13% found once; its top ten account for about 8.3%. A remark on this clonotype: Its antigen is currently unknown.

Sequenced: whole blood. The source is an adult who was a healthcare worker with PCR-confirmed SARS-CoV-2 infection or an uninfected control (not recorded which).

The CDR3 DNA sequence: TGTGCCAGCAGCGAACTTATTAATGGAGGTGAGCAGTTCTTC. It specifies CASSELINGGEQFF. The chain recombines TRBV28 with TRBJ2-1; D perhaps matches TRBD2 (5 bases). Deletions cut 6 bases from V and 9 bases from J, with 18 bases between. CDR3 length: 14 amino acids. The germline CDR1 and CDR2 sequences are MDHEN and SYDVKM.